This T cell receptor (beta chain) is drawn from a study of blood T cell repertoires in COVID-19. Original handling: Cell counts per sample came from amplifying reference gene primers. Repertoires were generated with immunoSEQ multiplex PCR, while TCRdb's copy carries only in-frame clones and drops some. From that table come the V and J calls and clone size; the DNA was used to work out D and trimming. Counted here are just under 80,000 clones, more than 80% occurring once; the ten biggest clones make up about 11%. Germline values: CDR1 LGHDT, CDR2 YNNKEL (reference sequence). This CDR3 contains 16 residues. The ends were cut back, 0 bases at V and 3 bases at J, with 12 bases in the middle.

Sequenced: peripheral blood. The chain joins TRBV3-1 (or the pseudogene TRBV3-2) to TRBJ1-5; D is perhaps TRBD1 (5 bases). The sequence was obtained from a human donor in a cohort sampled during active COVID-19. CDR3 loop: CASSQDSQGNNQPQHF. CDR3 in DNA: TGTGCCAGCAGCCAAGATTCCCAGGGTAACAATCAGCCCCAGCATTTT.